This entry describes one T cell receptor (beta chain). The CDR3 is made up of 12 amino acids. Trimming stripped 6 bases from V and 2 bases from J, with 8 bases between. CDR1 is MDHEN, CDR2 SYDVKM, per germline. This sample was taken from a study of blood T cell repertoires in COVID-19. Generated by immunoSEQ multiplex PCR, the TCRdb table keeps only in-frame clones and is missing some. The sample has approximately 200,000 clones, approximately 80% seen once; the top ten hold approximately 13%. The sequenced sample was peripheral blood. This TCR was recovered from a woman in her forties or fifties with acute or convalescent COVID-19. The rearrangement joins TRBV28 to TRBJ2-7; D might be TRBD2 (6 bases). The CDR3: CASRGGAYEQYF. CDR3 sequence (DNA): TGTGCCAGCAGAGGCGGGGCCTACGAGCAGTACTTC.